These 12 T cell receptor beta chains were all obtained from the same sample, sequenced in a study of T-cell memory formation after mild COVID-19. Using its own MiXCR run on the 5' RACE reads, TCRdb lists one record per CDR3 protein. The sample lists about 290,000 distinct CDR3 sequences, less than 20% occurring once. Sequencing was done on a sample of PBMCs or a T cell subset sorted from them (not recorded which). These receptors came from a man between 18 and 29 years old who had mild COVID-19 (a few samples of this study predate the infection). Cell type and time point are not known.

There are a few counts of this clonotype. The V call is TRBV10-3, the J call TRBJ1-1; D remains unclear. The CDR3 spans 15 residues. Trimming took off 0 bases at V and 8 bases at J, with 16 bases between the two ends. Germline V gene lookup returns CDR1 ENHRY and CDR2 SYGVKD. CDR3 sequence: CAISESFLQSGEAFF. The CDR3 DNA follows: TGTGCCATCAGTGAGTCGTTTTTACAGAGCGGCGAAGCTTTCTTT.

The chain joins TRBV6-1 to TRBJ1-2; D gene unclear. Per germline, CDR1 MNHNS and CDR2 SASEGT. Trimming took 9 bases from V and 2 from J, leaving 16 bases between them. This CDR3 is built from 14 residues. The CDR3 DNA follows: TGTGCCAGTAGAGATTCGGACGGAAACTATGGCTACACCTTC. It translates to CASRDSDGNYGYTF.

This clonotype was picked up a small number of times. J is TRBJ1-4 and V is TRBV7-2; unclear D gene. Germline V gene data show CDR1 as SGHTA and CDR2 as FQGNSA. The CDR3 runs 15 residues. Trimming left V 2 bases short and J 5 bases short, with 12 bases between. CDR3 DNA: TGTGCCAGCAGCTTAAATCAACCCCCGAATGAAAAACTGTTTTTT. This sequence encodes CASSLNQPPNEKLFF.

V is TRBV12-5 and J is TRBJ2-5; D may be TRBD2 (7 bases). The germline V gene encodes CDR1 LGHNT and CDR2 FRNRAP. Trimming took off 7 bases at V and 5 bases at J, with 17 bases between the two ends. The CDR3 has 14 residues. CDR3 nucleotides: TGTGCTAGTGCCGTGGCGGGGGCAGGGGAGACCCAGTACTTC. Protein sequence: CASAVAGAGETQYF.

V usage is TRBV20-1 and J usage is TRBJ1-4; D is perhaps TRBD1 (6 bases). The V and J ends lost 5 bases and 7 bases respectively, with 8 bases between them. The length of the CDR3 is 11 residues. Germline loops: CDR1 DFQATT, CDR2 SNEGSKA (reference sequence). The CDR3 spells CSAADSEKLFF. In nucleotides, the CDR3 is TGCAGTGCTGCGGACAGTGAAAAACTGTTTTTT.

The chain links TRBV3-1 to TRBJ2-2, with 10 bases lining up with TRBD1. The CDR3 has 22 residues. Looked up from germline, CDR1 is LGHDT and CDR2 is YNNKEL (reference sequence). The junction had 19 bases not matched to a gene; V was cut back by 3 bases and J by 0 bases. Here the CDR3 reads CASSHETGTGVTPIANTGELFF. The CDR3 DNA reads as TGTGCCAGCAGCCACGAAACCGGGACAGGGGTAACCCCTATCGCGAACACCGGGGAGCTGTTTTTT. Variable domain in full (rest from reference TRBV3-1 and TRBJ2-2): DTAVSQTPKYLVTQMGNDKSIKCEQNLGHDTMYWYKQDSKKFLKIMFSYNNKELIINETVPNRFSPKSPDKAHLNLHINSLELGDSAVYFCASSHETGTGVTPIANTGELFFGEGSRLTVL.

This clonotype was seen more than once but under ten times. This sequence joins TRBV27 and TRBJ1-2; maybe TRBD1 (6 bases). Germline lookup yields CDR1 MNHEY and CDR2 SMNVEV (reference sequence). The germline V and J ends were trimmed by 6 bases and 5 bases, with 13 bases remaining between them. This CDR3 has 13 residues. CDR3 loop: CASSGWGHYGYTF. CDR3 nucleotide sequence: TGTGCCAGCAGCGGATGGGGGCATTATGGCTACACCTTC.

The CDR3 reads CASSQDGQQPQHF. The CDR3 DNA reads as TGTGCCAGCAGCCAAGATGGGCAACAGCCCCAGCATTTT. The V call is TRBV14, the J call TRBJ1-5; D not certain. Deletions cut 0 bases from V and 7 bases from J, with 7 bases between. CDR1 and CDR2 (germline): SGHDN, FVKESK. CDR3 length: 13 residues.

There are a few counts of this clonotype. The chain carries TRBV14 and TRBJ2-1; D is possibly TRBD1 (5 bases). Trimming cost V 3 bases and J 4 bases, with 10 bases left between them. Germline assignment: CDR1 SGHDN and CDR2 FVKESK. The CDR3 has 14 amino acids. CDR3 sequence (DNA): TGTGCCAGCAGCCAGGACACGTTTTACAATGAGCAGTTCTTC. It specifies CASSQDTFYNEQFF.

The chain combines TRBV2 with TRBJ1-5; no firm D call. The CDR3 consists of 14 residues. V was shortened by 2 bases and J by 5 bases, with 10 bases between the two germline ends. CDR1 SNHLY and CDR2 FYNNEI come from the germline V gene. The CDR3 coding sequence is TGTGCCAGCAGTGAAAGAGCACAATATCAGCCCCAGCATTTT. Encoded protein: CASSERAQYQPQHF.

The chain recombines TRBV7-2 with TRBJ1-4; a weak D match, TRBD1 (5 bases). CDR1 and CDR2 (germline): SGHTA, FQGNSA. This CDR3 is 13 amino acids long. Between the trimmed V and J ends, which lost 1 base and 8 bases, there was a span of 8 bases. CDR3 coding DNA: TGTGCCAGCAGCTTAGGCAGGGTCGAAAAACTGTTTTTT. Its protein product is CASSLGRVEKLFF.

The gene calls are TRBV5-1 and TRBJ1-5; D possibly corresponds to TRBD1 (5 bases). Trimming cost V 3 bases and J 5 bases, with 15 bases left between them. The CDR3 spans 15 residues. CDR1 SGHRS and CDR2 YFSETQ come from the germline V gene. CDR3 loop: CASSWFGTADQPQHF. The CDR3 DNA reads TGCGCCAGCAGCTGGTTTGGGACGGCAGATCAGCCCCAGCATTTT.